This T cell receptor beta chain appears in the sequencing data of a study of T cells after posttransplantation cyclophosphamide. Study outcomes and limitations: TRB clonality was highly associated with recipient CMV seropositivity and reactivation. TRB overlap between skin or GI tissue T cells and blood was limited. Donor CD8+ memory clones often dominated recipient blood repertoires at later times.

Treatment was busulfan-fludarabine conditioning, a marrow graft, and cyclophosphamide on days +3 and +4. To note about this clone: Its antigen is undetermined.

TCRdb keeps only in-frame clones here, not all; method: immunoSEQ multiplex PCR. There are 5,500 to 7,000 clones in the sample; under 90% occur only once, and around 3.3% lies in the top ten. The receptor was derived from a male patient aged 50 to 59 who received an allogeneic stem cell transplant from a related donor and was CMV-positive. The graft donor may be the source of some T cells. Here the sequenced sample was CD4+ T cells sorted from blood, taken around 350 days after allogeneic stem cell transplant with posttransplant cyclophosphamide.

The CDR3 loop reads CASSSWGDENIQYF. The CDR3 DNA reads TGTGCCAGCAGCTCCTGGGGGGACGAAAACATTCAGTACTTC. The chain combines TRBV6-5 with TRBJ2-4, with D perhaps matching TRBD2 (6 bases). Germline V gene sequence: CDR1 MNHEY, CDR2 SVGAGI. The CDR3 runs to 14 residues. Trimming removed 6 bases from V and 5 bases from J, with 14 bases in between.